The 31 T cell receptor beta chains given below trace back to one sample, sequenced in a study of beta chain features in type 1 diabetes. Expressed TCRB transcripts got sequenced, as all isolated RNA was reverse transcribed. Generated by immunoSEQ multiplex PCR, the TCRdb table keeps only in-frame clones and is missing some. The repertoire holds 250,000 or so clones, more than 65% seen once, with about 0.051% in the top ten. Sequenced sample: naive CD4+ T cells from blood. The receptors derive from a man aged 30 to 45 in good health.

This clone occurred once. V usage is TRBV18 and J usage is TRBJ2-3, with TRBD2 matching over 8 bases. Trimming removed 1 base from V and 7 bases from J; junction bases left unmatched: 7. The CDR3 is 15 residues long. Germline CDR1 KGHSH, CDR2 LQKENI. DNA for the CDR3: TGTGCCAGCTCACCACAGCGGGAGCTCCTCCATACGCAGTATTTT. Amino acids: CASSPQRELLHTQYF.

For the CDR3, the DNA is TGTGCCAGCAGTGGTGCAGGGAACACTGAAGCTTTCTTT. Its translation is CASSGAGNTEAFF. The rearrangement links TRBV25-1 to TRBJ1-1, with D unresolved. Looked up from germline, CDR1 is MGHDK and CDR2 is SYGVNS. Trimming cost V 4 bases and J 1 base, with 7 bases left between them. CDR3 length: 13 amino acids.

The V call is TRBV13, the J call TRBJ2-2, with D perhaps given as TRBD1 or TRBD2 (5 bases each). Trimming removed 1 base from V and 7 bases from J, with 22 bases in between. Germline CDR1 is PRHDT and CDR2 is FYEKMQ (reference sequence). This CDR3 has 18 residues. The CDR3 region is CASSLEQWDGDTFGELFF. CDR3 nucleotides: TGTGCCAGCAGCTTAGAACAATGGGACGGTGACACTTTCGGGGAGCTGTTTTTT.

This sequence joins TRBV30 and TRBJ1-1, with D possibly TRBD1 on 5 matching bases. CDR1 is GTSNPN, CDR2 SVGIG, per germline (reference sequence). Trimming pared 8 bases from V and 4 bases from J, leaving 20 bases between. This CDR3 has 14 amino acids. DNA for the CDR3: TGTGCCAGAGGCCGGGACCCCCCGGGCACTGAAGCTTTCTTT. Residues: CARGRDPPGTEAFF.

This clone was found a few times. The chain joins TRBV30 to TRBJ1-2; D gene uncertain. V was cut by 0 bases and J by 4 bases, with 12 bases left in between. The CDR3 contains 14 residues. Germline CDR1 and CDR2: GTSNPN and SVGIG (reference sequence). This chain's CDR3 is CAWSVNSMSYGYTF. As DNA, the CDR3 is TGTGCCTGGAGTGTGAACAGTATGAGCTATGGCTACACCTTC.

This clone was observed once. The chain joins TRBV7-9 to TRBJ2-3, with D possibly matching TRBD2 (5 bases). The V end lost 5 bases, the J end lost 8 bases, and 14 bases lay between the germline ends. Germline V gene lookup returns CDR1 SEHNR and CDR2 FQNEAQ (reference sequence). This CDR3 region has 13 residues. CDR3 DNA sequence: TGTGCCAGCAGCCCAGACACTAGTGGTACGCAGTATTTT. Translated: CASSPDTSGTQYF.

The V call is TRBV7-9, the J call TRBJ2-1; 8 positions match TRBD2. This CDR3 contains 15 residues. With 1 base clipped from V and 9 bases from J, the junction kept 8 bases outside the gene matches. Germline V gene lookup returns CDR1 SEHNR and CDR2 FQNEAQ (reference sequence). The CDR3 spells CASSLESGGLAEQFF. Written as DNA, the CDR3 is TGTGCCAGCAGCTTAGAGTCGGGAGGGCTAGCTGAGCAGTTCTTC. The full variable domain, completed using reference TRBV7-9 and TRBJ2-1, is DTGVSQNPRHKITKRGQNVTFRCDPISEHNRLYWYRQTLGQGPEFLTYFQNEAQLEKSRLLSDRFSAERPKGSFSTLEIQRTEQGDSAMYLCASSLESGGLAEQFFGPGTRLTVL.

The gene calls are TRBV7-2 and TRBJ2-3; D is perhaps TRBD1 (6 bases). Germline CDR1 and CDR2: SGHTA and FQGNSA. V was trimmed by 3 bases and J by 2 bases, leaving 9 bases between them. The CDR3 spans 14 residues. This CDR3 reads CASSFGQYTDTQYF. CDR3 bases: TGTGCCAGCAGCTTCGGACAGTACACAGATACGCAGTATTTT.

This clone has a handful of counts. This chain uses TRBV7-8 with TRBJ2-1; the match to TRBD1 covers 8 bases. This CDR3 comprises 12 residues. Germline V CDR1 and CDR2: SGHVS, FQNEAQ. The V gene end was trimmed by 5 bases and the J gene end by 9 bases; junction bases not matched to a gene: 3. CDR3: CASSRQGFEQFF. In nucleotides, the CDR3 is TGTGCCAGCAGCAGACAGGGGTTTGAGCAGTTCTTC. Combining the CDR3 with reference TRBV7-8 and TRBJ2-1 gives the whole variable domain GAGVSQSPRYKVAKRGQDVALRCDPISGHVSLFWYQQALGQGPEFLTYFQNEAQLDKSGLPSDRFFAERPEGSVSTLKIQRTQQEDSAVYLCASSRQGFEQFFGPGTRLTVL.

This chain links TRBV25-1 with TRBJ2-7, with D tentatively TRBD1 (6 bases). The CDR3 spans 12 residues. Germline lookup yields CDR1 MGHDK and CDR2 SYGVNS. With 7 bases removed from V and 4 bases from J, the gap between germline ends came to 11 bases. CDR3 nucleotides: TGTGCCAGCATAAACAGGGCGTACGAGCAGTACTTC. Protein sequence: CASINRAYEQYF.

V usage is TRBV21-1 and J usage is TRBJ2-5. TRBV21-1 is reported as a pseudogene. The CDR3 spans 15 residues. The CDR3, as DNA: TGTGCCAGCAGCAAAGAGTGCGGATGGGGGGAGACCCAGTACTTC. Amino acids: CASSKECGWGETQYF.

The genes are TRBV29-1 and TRBJ2-5; D uncertain. The V gene's germline CDR1 is SQVTM and CDR2 ANQGSEA. This CDR3 has 12 residues. V was clipped by 5 bases and J by 5 bases, with 12 bases between them. The CDR3 loop is CSVRTPSETQYF. The CDR3 DNA reads TGCAGCGTTAGGACGCCTTCGGAGACCCAGTACTTC.

Regarding this clone: Other nucleotide sequences from this sample produce the same CDR3. J is TRBJ2-5 and V is TRBV29-1; 7 bases agree with TRBD1. Germline-derived CDR1 and CDR2 are SQVTM and ANQGSEA. J was trimmed by 1 base and V by 6 bases; bases with no gene match: 2. The CDR3 is made up of 12 amino acids. The CDR3 region has the DNA TGCAGCGTGCACAGGGGCCAAGAGACCCAGTACTTC. This translates into CSVHRGQETQYF.

The gene calls are TRBV4-3 and TRBJ2-5, with 13 bases aligning to TRBD2. This CDR3 has 17 residues. Germline values: CDR1 LGHNA, CDR2 YSLEER. J gave up 4 bases and V 0 bases, and 5 bases lay outside the gene matches. The CDR3 region has the DNA TGCGCCAGCAGCCAAGATCTGAGACTAGCGGGAGGAGAGACCCAGTACTTC. Translated: CASSQDLRLAGGETQYF.

The chain links TRBV5-1 to TRBJ2-1, with D uncertain. The CDR3 has 13 amino acids. The V gene's germline CDR1 is SGHRS and CDR2 YFSETQ. The ends were cut back, 3 bases at V and 4 bases at J, with 8 bases in the middle. CDR3 sequence (DNA): TGCGCCAGCAGCTCCATGGGATACAATGAGCAGTTCTTC. Its translation is CASSSMGYNEQFF.

The chain carries TRBV5-1 and TRBJ2-1; D gene uncertain. V shed 0 bases and J shed 13 bases, with 11 bases lying between them. CDR1 is SGHRS, CDR2 YFSETQ, per germline. The CDR3 is 12 residues long. CDR3 bases: TGCGCCAGCAGCTTGGTGGCCGGCGACCAGTTCTTC. Its protein is CASSLVAGDQFF.

Written as DNA, the CDR3 is TGTGCTAGTGGTCCACCCGGGACCACAGATACGCAGTATTTT. It encodes CASGPPGTTDTQYF. V gene TRBV12-5 combines with J gene TRBJ2-3, with D perhaps being TRBD1 or TRBD2 (5 bases each). This CDR3 is built from 14 residues. Trimming shortened V by 5 bases and J by 2 bases, and 11 bases separated the two germline ends. The V gene's germline CDR1 is LGHNT and CDR2 FRNRAP. Full variable domain (outside the CDR3, taken from reference TRBV12-5 and TRBJ2-3): DARVTQTPRHKVTEMGQEVTMRCQPILGHNTVFWYRQTMMQGLELLAYFRNRAPLDDSGMPKDRFSAEMPDATLATLKIQPSEPRDSAVYFCASGPPGTTDTQYFGPGTRLTVL.

The table lists this clone with a few counts. The J gene is TRBJ2-5, the V gene TRBV9; tentative D call: TRBD2 (5 bases). The V gene lost 1 base and the J gene lost 5 bases, with 12 bases spanning the gap. The CDR3 spans 14 residues. The germline V gene has CDR1 SGDLS and CDR2 YYNGEE. Written as DNA, the CDR3 is TGTGCCAGCAGCGTAAGTCGAGGGTTGGAGACCCAGTACTTC. This gives the protein CASSVSRGLETQYF.

The rearrangement uses TRBV30 and TRBJ1-5; no reliable D call. The CDR3 extends over 13 amino acids. The V end lost 1 base, the J end lost 0 bases, and 4 bases lay between the germline ends. Germline loops: CDR1 GTSNPN, CDR2 SVGIG (reference sequence). The CDR3 here is CAWSGYSNQPQHF. The CDR3 DNA reads as TGTGCCTGGAGTGGCTATAGCAATCAGCCCCAGCATTTT.

The chain carries TRBV30 and TRBJ1-2; D is unclear. This CDR3 is 15 amino acids long. Per the germline V gene, CDR1 is GTSNPN and CDR2 is SVGIG (reference sequence). Deletions cut 3 bases from V and 8 bases from J, with 22 bases between. The CDR3 sequence: CAWSAYASSAGGYTF. In nucleotides, the CDR3 is TGTGCCTGGAGCGCCTACGCATCCTCGGCGGGGGGCTACACCTTC.

This sequence joins TRBV5-1 and TRBJ2-2, with D perhaps matching TRBD1 (5 bases). The CDR3 has 15 residues. The V gene lost 0 bases and the J gene lost 4 bases, with 10 bases spanning the gap. Germline values: CDR1 SGHRS, CDR2 YFSETQ. The CDR3 protein is CASSLAGSGTGELFF. As DNA, the CDR3 is TGCGCCAGCAGCTTGGCAGGGTCGGGCACCGGGGAGCTGTTTTTT.

The V gene is TRBV29-1, the J gene TRBJ2-7; maybe TRBD1 (6 bases). This CDR3 has 19 residues. V shed 1 base and J shed 3 bases, with 28 bases lying between them. Germline CDR1 SQVTM, CDR2 ANQGSEA. The CDR3 spells CSVEGVDRIPSKLNYEQYF. DNA of the CDR3: TGCAGCGTTGAAGGAGTAGACAGGATCCCTTCTAAACTAAACTACGAGCAGTACTTC.

The chain combines TRBV30 with TRBJ1-5; D may be TRBD1 (5 bases). Trimming removed 4 bases at V and 0 bases at J, with 13 bases between. Germline loops: CDR1 GTSNPN, CDR2 SVGIG (reference sequence). The CDR3 sequence is 15 residues long. As DNA, the CDR3 is TGTGCCTGGACATGGAGGACATTTAGCAATCAGCCCCAGCATTTT. It codes for CAWTWRTFSNQPQHF.

This chain connects TRBV9 to TRBJ1-2, with TRBD1 identical over 8 bases. Germline CDR1 SGDLS, CDR2 YYNGEE. The CDR3 sequence is 16 residues long. V shed 4 bases and J 3 bases; nucleotides not matched to a gene: 11. Here the CDR3 reads CASSPHPTGEDYGYTF. The CDR3 DNA sequence: TGTGCCAGCAGCCCCCACCCGACAGGGGAGGACTATGGCTACACCTTC. Together with reference TRBV9 and TRBJ1-2, the CDR3 gives the full variable domain: DSGVTQTPKHLITATGQRVTLRCSPRSGDLSVYWYQQSLDQGLQFLIQYYNGEERAKGNILERFSAQQFPDLHSELNLSSLELGDSALYFCASSPHPTGEDYGYTFGSGTRLTVV.

This clone was picked up one time. The chain carries TRBV25-1 and TRBJ1-3; D possibly corresponds to TRBD1 (6 bases). The germline V gene encodes CDR1 MGHDK and CDR2 SYGVNS. CDR3 length equals 13 residues. Trimming shortened V by 5 bases and J by 4 bases, and 9 bases separated the two germline ends. The CDR3 protein is CASSQTGGNTIYF. In nucleotides, the CDR3 is TGTGCCAGCAGTCAGACAGGCGGAAACACCATATATTTT.

As DNA, the CDR3 is TGTGCCAGCAGTGGCGGGACTAGCGGGAGCTACGAGCAGTACTTC. This gives the protein CASSGGTSGSYEQYF. The V call is TRBV28, the J call TRBJ2-7, with TRBD2 identical over 14 bases. With V trimmed by 5 bases and J by 3 bases, 3 bases remained unmatched. Germline V gene lookup returns CDR1 MDHEN and CDR2 SYDVKM. The length of the CDR3 is 15 residues.

The V and J genes are TRBV30 and TRBJ1-2, with TRBD1 matching over 10 bases. The CDR3 sequence is 13 residues long. The germline V gene encodes CDR1 GTSNPN and CDR2 SVGIG (reference sequence). After removal of 7 bases from V and 8 bases from J, the junction contained 10 bases not matched to a gene. Here the CDR3 reads CASDPGQGNGYTF. In nucleotides, the CDR3 is TGTGCCTCCGACCCGGGACAGGGGAACGGCTACACCTTC. Full variable domain (remainder filled in from reference TRBV30 and TRBJ1-2): SQTIHQWPATLVQPVGSPLSLECTVEGTSNPNLYWYRQAAGRGLQLLFYSVGIGQISSEVPQNLSASRPQDRQFILSSKKLLLSDSGFYLCASDPGQGNGYTFGSGTRLTVV.

The chain employs TRBV9 and TRBJ2-3; no clear D gene. CDR1 is SGDLS and CDR2 is YYNGEE in the germline V gene. The length of the CDR3 is 16 residues. V lost 0 bases and J lost 0, with 11 bases in between. CDR3 in amino acids: CASSVASGPSTDTQYF. The CDR3 bases are TGTGCCAGCAGCGTAGCATCCGGGCCGAGCACAGATACGCAGTATTTT.

The rearrangement links TRBV25-1 to TRBJ2-7; TRBD2 aligns across 11 bases. From germline, CDR1 is MGHDK and CDR2 SYGVNS. CDR3 size: 15 residues. V lost 2 bases to trimming and J lost 3 bases; unmatched junction nucleotides: 3. The CDR3 region is CASSEPLAGDYEQYF. In DNA, the CDR3 is TGTGCCAGCAGTGAACCACTAGCGGGGGACTACGAGCAGTACTTC.

The rearrangement links TRBV30 to TRBJ1-6, with TRBD1 as a possible D gene (6 bases). The germline V gene has CDR1 GTSNPN and CDR2 SVGIG (reference sequence). The CDR3 runs 13 residues. Trimming took 5 bases from V and 6 from J, leaving 11 bases between them. In DNA form, the CDR3 reads TGTGCCTGGGCCCAGGACAGTAATTCACCCCTCCACTTT. This translates into CAWAQDSNSPLHF.

V and J are TRBV27 and TRBJ2-3, with D tentatively TRBD2 (5 bases). Trimming removed 7 bases at V and 2 bases at J, with 10 bases between. Germline CDR1 is MNHEY and CDR2 is SMNVEV (reference sequence). This CDR3 contains 13 residues. CDR3 in amino acids: CASKEAYTDTQYF. As DNA, the CDR3 is TGTGCCAGCAAGGAGGCCTACACAGATACGCAGTATTTT.